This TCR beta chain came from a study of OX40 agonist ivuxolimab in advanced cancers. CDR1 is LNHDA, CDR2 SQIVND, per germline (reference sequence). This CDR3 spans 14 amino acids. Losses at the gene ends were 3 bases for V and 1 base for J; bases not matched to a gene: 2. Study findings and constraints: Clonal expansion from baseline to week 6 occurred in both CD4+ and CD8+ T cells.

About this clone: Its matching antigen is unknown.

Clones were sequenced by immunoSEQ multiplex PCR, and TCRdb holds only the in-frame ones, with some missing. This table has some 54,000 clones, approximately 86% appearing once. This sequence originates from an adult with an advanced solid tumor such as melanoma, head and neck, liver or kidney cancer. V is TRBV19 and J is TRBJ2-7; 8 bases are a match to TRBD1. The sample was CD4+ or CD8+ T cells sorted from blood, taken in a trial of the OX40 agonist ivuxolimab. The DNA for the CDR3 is TGTGCCAGTAGTATCGGGACAGGTTCCTACGAGCAGTACTTC. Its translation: CASSIGTGSYEQYF.